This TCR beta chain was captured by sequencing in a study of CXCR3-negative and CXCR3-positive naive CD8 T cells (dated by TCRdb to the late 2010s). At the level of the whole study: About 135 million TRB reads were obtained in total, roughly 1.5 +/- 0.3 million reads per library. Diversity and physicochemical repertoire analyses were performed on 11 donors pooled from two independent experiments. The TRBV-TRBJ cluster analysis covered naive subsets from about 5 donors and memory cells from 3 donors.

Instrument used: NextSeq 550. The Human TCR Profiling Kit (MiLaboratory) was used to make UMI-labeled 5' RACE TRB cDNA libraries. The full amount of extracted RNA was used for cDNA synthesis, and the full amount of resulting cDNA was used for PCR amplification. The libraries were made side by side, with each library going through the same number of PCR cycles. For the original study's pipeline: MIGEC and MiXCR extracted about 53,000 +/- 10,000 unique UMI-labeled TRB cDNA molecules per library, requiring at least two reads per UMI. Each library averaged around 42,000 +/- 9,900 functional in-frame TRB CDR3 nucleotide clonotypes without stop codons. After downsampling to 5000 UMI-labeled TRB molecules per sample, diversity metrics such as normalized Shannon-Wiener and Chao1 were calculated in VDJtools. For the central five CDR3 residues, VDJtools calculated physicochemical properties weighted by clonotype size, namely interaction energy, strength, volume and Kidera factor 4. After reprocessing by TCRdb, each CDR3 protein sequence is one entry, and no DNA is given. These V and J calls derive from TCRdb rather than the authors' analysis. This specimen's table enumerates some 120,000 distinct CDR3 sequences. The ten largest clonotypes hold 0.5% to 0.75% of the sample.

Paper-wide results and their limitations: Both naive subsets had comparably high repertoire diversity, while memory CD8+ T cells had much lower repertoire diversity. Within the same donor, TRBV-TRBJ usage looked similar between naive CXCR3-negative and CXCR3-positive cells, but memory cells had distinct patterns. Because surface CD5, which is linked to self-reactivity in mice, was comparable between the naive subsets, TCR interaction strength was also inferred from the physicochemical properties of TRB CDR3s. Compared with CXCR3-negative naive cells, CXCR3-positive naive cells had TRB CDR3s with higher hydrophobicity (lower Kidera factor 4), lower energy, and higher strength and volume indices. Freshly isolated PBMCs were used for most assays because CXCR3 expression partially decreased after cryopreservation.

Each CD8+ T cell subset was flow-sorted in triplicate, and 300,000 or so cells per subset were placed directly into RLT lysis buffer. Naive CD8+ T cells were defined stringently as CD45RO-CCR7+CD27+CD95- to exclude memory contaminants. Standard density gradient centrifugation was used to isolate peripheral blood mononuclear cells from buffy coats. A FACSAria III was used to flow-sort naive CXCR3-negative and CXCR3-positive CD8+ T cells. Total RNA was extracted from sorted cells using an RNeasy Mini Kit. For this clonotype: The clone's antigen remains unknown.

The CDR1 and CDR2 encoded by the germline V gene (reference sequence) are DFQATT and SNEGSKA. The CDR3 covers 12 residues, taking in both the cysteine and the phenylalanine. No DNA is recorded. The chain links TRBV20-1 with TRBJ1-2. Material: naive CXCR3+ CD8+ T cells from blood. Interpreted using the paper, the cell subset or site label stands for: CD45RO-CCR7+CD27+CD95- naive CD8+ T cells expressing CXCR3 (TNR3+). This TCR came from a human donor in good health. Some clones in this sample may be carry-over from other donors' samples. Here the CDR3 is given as CSAPEDVYGYTF.